This record concerns one TCR beta chain sequence. Its cognate antigen is unknown. The sample is drawn from a study of T cell responses to AZD1222 COVID-19 vaccine. Repertoires were generated with immunoSEQ multiplex PCR, while TCRdb's copy carries only in-frame clones and drops some. The sample yields about 110,000 clones, around nine tenths seen once. Study-wide findings and caveats: Only a handful of individuals given AZD1222 were seropositive at baseline. It should be noted that donors were predominantly white British and more often female, and clonal diversity was possibly underestimated. No repertoire was sampled before or during the peak T cell response, only after it.

Germline loops: CDR1 LGHDT, CDR2 YNNKEL (reference sequence). The V gene lost 3 bases and the J gene lost 6 bases, with 11 bases spanning the gap. This CDR3 has 14 residues. This chain links TRBV3-1 (or the pseudogene TRBV3-2) with TRBJ1-4; D not resolved. This receptor was obtained from an adult who received the AZD1222 COVID-19 vaccine. This material consisted of peripheral blood, taken 28 days after the second AZD1222 dose. Written as DNA, the CDR3 is TGTGCCAGCAGCCAGACTGAGTTAGATGAAAAACTGTTTTTT. This codes for CASSQTELDEKLFF.